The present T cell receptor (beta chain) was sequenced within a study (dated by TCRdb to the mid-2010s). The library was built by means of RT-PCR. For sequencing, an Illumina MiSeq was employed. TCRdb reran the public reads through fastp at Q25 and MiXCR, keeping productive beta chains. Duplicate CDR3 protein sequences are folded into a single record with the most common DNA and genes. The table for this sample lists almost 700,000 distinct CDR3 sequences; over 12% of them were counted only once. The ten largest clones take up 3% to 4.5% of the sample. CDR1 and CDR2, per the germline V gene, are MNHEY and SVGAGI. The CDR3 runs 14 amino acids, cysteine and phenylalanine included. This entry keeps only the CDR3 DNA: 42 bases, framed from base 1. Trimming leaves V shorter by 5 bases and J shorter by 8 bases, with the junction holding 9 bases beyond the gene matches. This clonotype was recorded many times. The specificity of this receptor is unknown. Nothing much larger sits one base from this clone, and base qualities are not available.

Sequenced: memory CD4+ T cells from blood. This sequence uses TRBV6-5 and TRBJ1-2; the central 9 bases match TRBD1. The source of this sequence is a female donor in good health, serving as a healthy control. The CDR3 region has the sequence CASSAQGAGGGYTF. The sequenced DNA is TGTGCCAGCAGTGCACAGGGGGCGGGGGGAGGCTACACCTTC.